Listed below are T cell receptor beta chains from one sample, sequenced in a study of post-analysis software for immune sequencing data. TCRdb passed the PCR reads through MiXCR, listing each CDR3 protein once. The sample has roughly 580,000 distinct CDR3 sequences; roughly 45% are singletons. The sample consisted of blood. All receptors derive from a girl between 10 and 17 years old with multiple sclerosis. Both conserved end residues are part of each CDR3. D genes are given only for firm matches. Size values are once, few and many counts, or a class for expanded clones, and some rows have none.

D gene: .
V gene: TRBV7-2
J gene: TRBJ2-1
clone size: .
CDR3 DNA: TGTGCCAGCAGCTTAGAAAGCGGGCACACCTACAATGAGCAGTTCTTC
CDR3 protein: CASSLESGHTYNEQFF

D gene: TRBD2
V gene: TRBV7-9
J gene: TRBJ2-1
clone size: .
CDR3 DNA: TGTGCCAGCAGCTTACTAGCGGGAGGTTGGAGTGTAAATGAGCAGTTCTTC
CDR3 protein: CASSLLAGGWSVNEQFF

D gene: TRBD1
V gene: TRBV20-1
J gene: TRBJ2-1
clone size: few
CDR3 DNA: TGCAGTGCTATCGGGACAGGGAGATACAATGAGCAGTTCTTC
CDR3 protein: CSAIGTGRYNEQFF

D gene: TRBD1
V gene: TRBV3-1
J gene: TRBJ1-4
clone size: .
CDR3 DNA: TGTGCCAGCACCCAGGGGGCCCTGGATGAAAAACTGTTTTTT
CDR3 protein: CASTQGALDEKLFF

D gene: .
V gene: TRBV20-1
J gene: TRBJ2-3
clone size: .
CDR3 DNA: TGCAGTGCTAGAGATCTTAGACACACTAGCACAGATACGCAGTATTTT
CDR3 protein: CSARDLRHTSTDTQYF

D gene: TRBD2
V gene: TRBV20-1
J gene: TRBJ2-7
clone size: .
CDR3 DNA: TGCAGTGCGGGCGGGAGTACCTACGAGCAGTACTTC
CDR3 protein: CSAGGSTYEQYF

D gene: .
V gene: TRBV4-1
J gene: TRBJ1-1
clone size: .
CDR3 DNA: TGCGCCAGCAGCCTCATAGACAGCCCTAACACTGAAGCTTTCTTT
CDR3 protein: CASSLIDSPNTEAFF

D gene: .
V gene: TRBV4-1
J gene: TRBJ1-5
clone size: .
CDR3 DNA: TGCGCCGGCAGCCAGGCTTGGGCAACCAAGTATAGCAATCAGCCCCAGCATTTT
CDR3 protein: CAGSQAWATKYSNQPQHF

D gene: .
V gene: TRBV6-1
J gene: TRBJ1-1
clone size: .
CDR3 DNA: TGTGCCAGCAGTGAAGCCGGGAAGAGTGAAGCTTTCTTT
CDR3 protein: CASSEAGKSEAFF

D gene: .
V gene: TRBV20-1
J gene: TRBJ2-7
clone size: .
CDR3 DNA: TGCAGTGGTACGGCGGGGCGGGGCTCCTACGAGCAGTACTTC
CDR3 protein: CSGTAGRGSYEQYF

D gene: .
V gene: TRBV4-2
J gene: TRBJ2-4
clone size: .
CDR3 DNA: TGTGCCAGCAGCCAGGGTGCCCAAAACATTCAGTACTTC
CDR3 protein: CASSQGAQNIQYF

D gene: .
V gene: TRBV20-1
J gene: TRBJ2-7
clone size: few
CDR3 DNA: TGCAGTGCTTTAGCAGGAACCTACGAGCAGTACTTC
CDR3 protein: CSALAGTYEQYF

D gene: TRBD1
V gene: TRBV24-1
J gene: TRBJ2-5
clone size: few
CDR3 DNA: TGTGCCACCTTACAGGGGGCACGAGAGACCCAGTACTTC
CDR3 protein: CATLQGARETQYF

D gene: TRBD2
V gene: TRBV12-3/TRBV12-4
J gene: TRBJ2-1
clone size: many
CDR3 DNA: TGTGCCAGCAGTTTAGCACTAGCGGGAGTAGGAAATGAGCAGTTCTTC
CDR3 protein: CASSLALAGVGNEQFF

D gene: TRBD2
V gene: TRBV9
J gene: TRBJ2-1
clone size: .
CDR3 DNA: TGTGCCAGCAGCGTAGTGGCTAGCGGGAGGGATGAGCAGTTCTTC
CDR3 protein: CASSVVASGRDEQFF

D gene: TRBD2
V gene: TRBV6-1
J gene: TRBJ2-1
clone size: .
CDR3 DNA: TGTGCCAGCAGCGAGACCGGGGGGTACTCCTACAATGAGCAGTTCTTC
CDR3 protein: CASSETGGYSYNEQFF

D gene: .
V gene: TRBV12-3/TRBV12-4
J gene: TRBJ2-1
clone size: .
CDR3 DNA: TGTGCCAGCAGTGTCGGGTGGAATGAGCAGTTCTTC
CDR3 protein: CASSVGWNEQFF

D gene: TRBD1
V gene: TRBV12-3/TRBV12-4
J gene: TRBJ2-3
clone size: .
CDR3 DNA: TGTGCCAGCAGTTTGACAGGGCCCGGGGACGGAAGACGCACAGATACGCAGTATTTT
CDR3 protein: CASSLTGPGDGRRTDTQYF

D gene: TRBD2
V gene: TRBV7-9
J gene: TRBJ2-7
clone size: few
CDR3 DNA: TGTGCCAGCAGCCCCCGGGGTGGGGGGGTCTACGAGCAGTACTTC
CDR3 protein: CASSPRGGGVYEQYF

D gene: .
V gene: TRBV5-1
J gene: TRBJ2-7
clone size: .
CDR3 DNA: TGCGCCAGCAGCTTGGTCTCGGACGAGGGGTACGAGCAGTACTTC
CDR3 protein: CASSLVSDEGYEQYF

D gene: TRBD2
V gene: TRBV7-6
J gene: TRBJ2-1
clone size: .
CDR3 DNA: TGTGCCAGCGAGGAGCGGGTCACTAGCGGGATGAGTGATGAGCAGTTCTTC
CDR3 protein: CASEERVTSGMSDEQFF

D gene: .
V gene: TRBV12-3/TRBV12-4
J gene: TRBJ2-1
clone size: .
CDR3 DNA: TGTGCCAGCAGTTTTTCCCTCAATGAGCAGTTCTTC
CDR3 protein: CASSFSLNEQFF

D gene: .
V gene: TRBV15
J gene: TRBJ1-4
clone size: .
CDR3 DNA: TGTGCCACCAGCCCGACCGGGTCAGAGGCTGAAAAACTGTTTTTT
CDR3 protein: CATSPTGSEAEKLFF

D gene: .
V gene: TRBV10-3
J gene: TRBJ2-7
clone size: few
CDR3 DNA: TGTGCCATCAGTGACCTCCCTGGTGGACACCGAAGCTACGAGCAGTACTTC
CDR3 protein: CAISDLPGGHRSYEQYF

D gene: .
V gene: TRBV29-1
J gene: TRBJ2-3
clone size: .
CDR3 DNA: TGCGTCGCCAGGGACTTGGGGTCAGATACGCAGTATTTT
CDR3 protein: CVARDLGSDTQYF

D gene: .
V gene: TRBV7-9
J gene: TRBJ2-2
clone size: few
CDR3 DNA: TGTGCCAGCAGCTTTGGACCCCGCGGCGGGGAGCTGTTTTTT
CDR3 protein: CASSFGPRGGELFF

D gene: .
V gene: TRBV20-1
J gene: TRBJ1-2
clone size: once
CDR3 DNA: TGCAGTGCTAGAGTACCGGGGACCTATGGCTACACCTTC
CDR3 protein: CSARVPGTYGYTF

D gene: TRBD1
V gene: TRBV5-6
J gene: TRBJ2-6
clone size: .
CDR3 DNA: TGTGCCAGCAGCCCGTTTCGAGACAGGGGGCCTGGGGCCAACGTCCTGACTTTC
CDR3 protein: CASSPFRDRGPGANVLTF

D gene: .
V gene: TRBV5-6
J gene: TRBJ2-1
clone size: .
CDR3 DNA: TGTGCCAGCAGCTTCATGGGGGGAAGCTCCTACAATGAGCAGTTCTTC
CDR3 protein: CASSFMGGSSYNEQFF

D gene: .
V gene: TRBV5-1
J gene: TRBJ2-7
clone size: .
CDR3 DNA: TGCGCCAGCAGCTTGGCCGGGGTCCCTCCCTACGAGCAGTACTTC
CDR3 protein: CASSLAGVPPYEQYF

D gene: .
V gene: TRBV21-1
J gene: TRBJ1-1
clone size: .
CDR3 DNA: TGTGCCAGCAGCAAACCCCCAGTTCTGAACACTGAAGCTTTCTTT
CDR3 protein: CASSKPPVLNTEAFF

D gene: .
V gene: TRBV10-3
J gene: TRBJ2-7
clone size: few
CDR3 DNA: TGTGCCACCGCCAGGGGGGGGGTCCCCGAGCAGTACTTC
CDR3 protein: CATARGGVPEQYF

D gene: TRBD2
V gene: TRBV6-1
J gene: TRBJ2-1
clone size: .
CDR3 DNA: TGTGCCAGCAATGCCGGGACTAGCGGATACAATGAGCAGTTCTTC
CDR3 protein: CASNAGTSGYNEQFF

D gene: .
V gene: TRBV6-1
J gene: TRBJ2-5
clone size: .
CDR3 DNA: TGTGCCAGCAGTGAATGGTTTTTGGAGACCCAGTACTTC
CDR3 protein: CASSEWFLETQYF

D gene: .
V gene: TRBV29-1
J gene: TRBJ1-1
clone size: few
CDR3 DNA: TGCAGCGGGCGGACAGCCTACATGAACACTGAAGCTTTCTTT
CDR3 protein: CSGRTAYMNTEAFF

D gene: .
V gene: TRBV4-2
J gene: TRBJ2-7
clone size: .
CDR3 DNA: TGTGCCAGCAGCCAAGAGAGGTTCGGGTTCTACGAGCAGTACTTC
CDR3 protein: CASSQERFGFYEQYF

D gene: .
V gene: TRBV7-7
J gene: TRBJ2-5
clone size: .
CDR3 DNA: TGTGCTAGCAGCTTAGATCCGCAGGGCTCCGGATCTGAGGAGACCCAGTACTTC
CDR3 protein: CASSLDPQGSGSEETQYF

D gene: TRBD2
V gene: TRBV7-2
J gene: TRBJ2-3
clone size: .
CDR3 DNA: TGTGCCAGCAGCCGGGGGGAGGCGCAGTATTTT
CDR3 protein: CASSRGEAQYF

D gene: TRBD1
V gene: TRBV7-9
J gene: TRBJ2-1
clone size: few
CDR3 DNA: TGTGCCAGCAGCTTAGCTGGGACAGGGCAATCCAATGAGCAGTTCTTC
CDR3 protein: CASSLAGTGQSNEQFF

D gene: TRBD1
V gene: TRBV5-1
J gene: TRBJ2-5
clone size: .
CDR3 DNA: TGCGCCAGCAGCTTGCTAGGACAGGGGGTGGCGGAGCAAGAGACCCAGTACTTC
CDR3 protein: CASSLLGQGVAEQETQYF

D gene: TRBD2
V gene: TRBV7-2
J gene: TRBJ2-1
clone size: once
CDR3 DNA: TGTGCCAGCACCCCTAGCGGCTCCTACAATGAGCAGTTCTTC
CDR3 protein: CASTPSGSYNEQFF

D gene: .
V gene: TRBV24-1
J gene: TRBJ1-1
clone size: few
CDR3 DNA: TGTGCCACCAGTCGAGCCAGGCTGAACACTGAAGCTTTCTTT
CDR3 protein: CATSRARLNTEAFF

D gene: TRBD1
V gene: TRBV20-1
J gene: TRBJ2-3
clone size: .
CDR3 DNA: TGCAGTGCTAGCCCCGGGACAGCTAGCACAGATACGCAGTATTTT
CDR3 protein: CSASPGTASTDTQYF

D gene: TRBD2
V gene: TRBV5-5
J gene: TRBJ2-7
clone size: few
CDR3 DNA: TGTGCCAGCAGCAAAACTAGCGGGAGTCTCTACGAGCAGTACTTC
CDR3 protein: CASSKTSGSLYEQYF

D gene: .
V gene: TRBV20-1
J gene: TRBJ1-5
clone size: .
CDR3 DNA: TGCAGTGCTACTCGAGGGGAGTATCAGCCCCAGCATTTT
CDR3 protein: CSATRGEYQPQHF

D gene: TRBD2
V gene: TRBV28
J gene: TRBJ2-7
clone size: .
CDR3 DNA: TGTGCCAGCAGCGATCTAGCGGGGGGTCCCTACGAGCAGTACTTC
CDR3 protein: CASSDLAGGPYEQYF

D gene: .
V gene: TRBV5-1
J gene: TRBJ1-1
clone size: few
CDR3 DNA: TGCGCCAGCAGCCCGAGGACACAGAACACTGAAGCTTTCTTT
CDR3 protein: CASSPRTQNTEAFF

D gene: TRBD2
V gene: TRBV6-2/TRBV6-3
J gene: TRBJ2-5
clone size: .
CDR3 DNA: TGTGCCAGCAGTGCTCCGGGACTAGCGGAAGAGACCCAGTACTTC
CDR3 protein: CASSAPGLAEETQYF

D gene: .
V gene: TRBV9
J gene: TRBJ2-5
clone size: few
CDR3 DNA: TGTGCCAGCAGCGTAGTCGATAGCCCGTACTTC
CDR3 protein: CASSVVDSPYF

D gene: TRBD1
V gene: TRBV27
J gene: TRBJ2-5
clone size: .
CDR3 DNA: TGTGCCAGCAGTGGGACAGGGGAAGGGTCCCAGTACTTC
CDR3 protein: CASSGTGEGSQYF

D gene: TRBD2
V gene: TRBV2
J gene: TRBJ2-5
clone size: .
CDR3 DNA: TGTGCCAGCAGTGAATGGCTAGCGGGGGGTAAAGAGACCCAGTACTTC
CDR3 protein: CASSEWLAGGKETQYF

D gene: .
V gene: TRBV7-9
J gene: TRBJ2-3
clone size: .
CDR3 DNA: TGTGCCAGCAGCTTAAGCAGCATGGCAGATACGCAGTATTTT
CDR3 protein: CASSLSSMADTQYF

D gene: TRBD1
V gene: TRBV5-1
J gene: TRBJ2-5
clone size: .
CDR3 DNA: TGCGCCAGCACCCCCGGGACAGTCCAAGAGACCCAGTACTTC
CDR3 protein: CASTPGTVQETQYF

D gene: .
V gene: TRBV12-3/TRBV12-4
J gene: TRBJ2-4
clone size: .
CDR3 DNA: TGTGCCAGCAGTTTAGATGGGCCTTTAGCCAAAAACATTCAGTACTTC
CDR3 protein: CASSLDGPLAKNIQYF

D gene: TRBD2
V gene: TRBV4-1
J gene: TRBJ2-1
clone size: .
CDR3 DNA: TGCGCCAGCAGCCAAGGACTAGCGGGGGGTGGTGATGAGCAGTTCTTC
CDR3 protein: CASSQGLAGGGDEQFF

D gene: TRBD1
V gene: TRBV14
J gene: TRBJ2-7
clone size: .
CDR3 DNA: TGTGCCAGCAGCCGAGGCGGGACAGGGGGTCACTCCTACGAGCAGTACTTC
CDR3 protein: CASSRGGTGGHSYEQYF

D gene: TRBD1
V gene: TRBV5-6
J gene: TRBJ1-6
clone size: few
CDR3 DNA: TGTGCCAGCAGCTTGACGACAGGGAATAATTCACCCCTCCACTTT
CDR3 protein: CASSLTTGNNSPLHF

D gene: TRBD1
V gene: TRBV5-1
J gene: TRBJ2-1
clone size: .
CDR3 DNA: TGCGCCAGCAGCTTCCGGGACAGGTTTGAACTTTACAATGAGCAGTTCTTC
CDR3 protein: CASSFRDRFELYNEQFF

D gene: TRBD1
V gene: TRBV10-3
J gene: TRBJ2-1
clone size: many
CDR3 DNA: TGTGCCGCCGCCGGGACAGGGGTGAATGAGCAGTTCTTC
CDR3 protein: CAAAGTGVNEQFF

D gene: TRBD1
V gene: TRBV5-6
J gene: TRBJ2-7
clone size: .
CDR3 DNA: TGTGCCAGCAGCCCAGGACAGGGTCCATACAATGAGCAGTACTTC
CDR3 protein: CASSPGQGPYNEQYF